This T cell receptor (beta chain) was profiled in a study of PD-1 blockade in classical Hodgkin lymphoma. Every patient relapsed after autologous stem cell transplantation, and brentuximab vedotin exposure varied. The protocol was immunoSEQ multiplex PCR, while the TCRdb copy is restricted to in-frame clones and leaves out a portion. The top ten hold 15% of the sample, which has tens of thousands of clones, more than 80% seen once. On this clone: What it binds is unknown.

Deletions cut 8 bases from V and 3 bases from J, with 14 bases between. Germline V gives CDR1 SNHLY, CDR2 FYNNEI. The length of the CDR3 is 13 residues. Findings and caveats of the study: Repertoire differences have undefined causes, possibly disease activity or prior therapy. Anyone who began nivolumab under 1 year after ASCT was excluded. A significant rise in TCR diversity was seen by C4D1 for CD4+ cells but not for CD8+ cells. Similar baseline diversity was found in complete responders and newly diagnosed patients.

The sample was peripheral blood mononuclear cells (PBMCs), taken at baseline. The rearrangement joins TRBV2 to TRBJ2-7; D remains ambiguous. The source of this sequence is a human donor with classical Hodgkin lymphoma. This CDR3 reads CASSASLNYEQYF. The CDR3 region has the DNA TGTGCCAGCTCAGCATCGTTAAACTACGAGCAGTACTTC.